This T cell receptor beta chain originates from a study of cytomegalovirus exposure and HLA in healthy donors. A multiplex PCR was run with 60 Vbeta primers and 13 Jbeta primers. TCRdb's copy holds only in-frame clones and misses some; the assay was immunoSEQ multiplex PCR. This table holds some 100,000 clones, about 85% found once. Regarding donors, all were healthy bone marrow donors. The germline gives CDR1 SGHTA, CDR2 FQGTGA. The CDR3 runs to 16 residues. The V end was cut by 2 bases, the J end by 5 bases, with 16 bases between. The sequence derives from a girl aged 2 to 9 in good health and CMV-seropositive. The V call is TRBV7-3, the J call TRBJ2-1; weak D call: TRBD2 (5 bases). What was sequenced was PBMCs. CDR3 sequence reads: CASSLSVRGPNNEQFF. CDR3 coding DNA: TGTGCCAGCAGCTTATCGGTACGCGGGCCGAACAATGAGCAGTTCTTC.